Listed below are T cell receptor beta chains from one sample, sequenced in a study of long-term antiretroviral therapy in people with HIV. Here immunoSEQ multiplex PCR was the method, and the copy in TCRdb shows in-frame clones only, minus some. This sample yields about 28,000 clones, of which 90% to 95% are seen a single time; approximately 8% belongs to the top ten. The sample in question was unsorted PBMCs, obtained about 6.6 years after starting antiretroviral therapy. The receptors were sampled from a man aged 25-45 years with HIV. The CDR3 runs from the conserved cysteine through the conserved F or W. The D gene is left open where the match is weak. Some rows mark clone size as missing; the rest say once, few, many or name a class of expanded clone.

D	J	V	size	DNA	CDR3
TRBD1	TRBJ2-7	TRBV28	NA	TGTGCCAGCAGCAACCGACAGGGGAAGCAGTACTTC	CASSNRQGKQYF
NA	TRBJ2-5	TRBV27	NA	TGTGCCAGCGGTCAGGGCGTTGGAGAGACCCAGTACTTC	CASGQGVGETQYF
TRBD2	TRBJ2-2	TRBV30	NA	TGTGCCTTAACCAGGGGACTAGAATTCGGGGAGCTGTTTTTT	CALTRGLEFGELFF
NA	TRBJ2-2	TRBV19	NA	TGTGCCAGTAGCCCCCGGCTCGCGGATCGCGGGGAGCTGTTTTTT	CASSPRLADRGELFF
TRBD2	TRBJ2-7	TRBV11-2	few	TGTGCCAGCAGCTTTTTGTCTAGCGGCTACGAGCAGTACTTC	CASSFLSSGYEQYF
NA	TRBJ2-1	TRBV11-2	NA	TGTGCCAGCAGCTTCGGACTATCCTCCTACAATGAGCAGTTCTTC	CASSFGLSSYNEQFF
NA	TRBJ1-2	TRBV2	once	TGTGCCAGCAAAGAAGTCGGCTATGGCTACACCTTC	CASKEVGYGYTF
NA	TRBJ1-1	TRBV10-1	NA	TGCGCCAGCAAGGCCAGGGAGAACACTGAAGCTTTCTTT	CASKARENTEAFF
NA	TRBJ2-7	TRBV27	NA	TGTGCCAGCAGTGGGCGACTAGGAAGAAGCTCCTACGAGCAGTACTTC	CASSGRLGRSSYEQYF
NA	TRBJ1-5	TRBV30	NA	TGTGCCTGGAGTGTCCAGGGAGATCAGCCCCAGCATTTT	CAWSVQGDQPQHF
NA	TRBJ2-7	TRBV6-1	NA	TGTGCCAGCAGGGAAGGGGCGGGGTCATCCTACGAGCAGTACTTC	CASREGAGSSYEQYF
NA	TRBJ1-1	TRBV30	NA	TGTGCCTGGAGTGACGGGATTATGAACACTGAAGCTTTCTTT	CAWSDGIMNTEAFF
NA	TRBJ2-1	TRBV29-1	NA	TGCAGCGTTGAAGGGGCCAGATACAATGAGCAGTTCTTC	CSVEGARYNEQFF
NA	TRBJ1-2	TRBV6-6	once	TGTGCCAGCAGTTACTCGAACCAGGCCGGCTACACCTTC	CASSYSNQAGYTF
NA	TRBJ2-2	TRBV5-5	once	TGTGCCAGCAGCTTACAGATAACCGGGGAGCTGTTTTTT	CASSLQITGELFF
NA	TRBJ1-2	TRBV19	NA	TGTGCCAGTATAACAGCTAACTATGGCTACACCTTC	CASITANYGYTF
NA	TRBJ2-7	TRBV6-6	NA	TGTGCCAGCAGTTCCCAAGGACCGAGGGAGCAGTACTTC	CASSSQGPREQYF
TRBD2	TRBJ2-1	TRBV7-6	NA	TGTGCCAGCAGCTTAGTACGTAGCGGGAGCGATTCCTACAATGAGCAGTTCTTC	CASSLVRSGSDSYNEQFF
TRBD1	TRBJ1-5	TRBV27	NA	TGTGCCAGCAGTTTCGTCGGGGGGACAGGCGGTAGCAATCAGCCCCAGCATTTT	CASSFVGGTGGSNQPQHF
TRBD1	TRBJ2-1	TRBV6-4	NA	TGTGCCAGCAGTGAGGGCTCCGGGACAGGGTACAATGAGCAGTTCTTC	CASSEGSGTGYNEQFF
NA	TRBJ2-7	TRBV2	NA	TGTGCCAGCAGTGTCAACTTAAACTACGAGCAGTACTTC	CASSVNLNYEQYF
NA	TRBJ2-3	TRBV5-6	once	TGTGCCAGCAGGTCCTTGGGGGAGACGGATACGCAGTATTTT	CASRSLGETDTQYF
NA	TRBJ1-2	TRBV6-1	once	TGTGCCAGCAGGTTTAACTATGGCTACACCTTC	CASRFNYGYTF
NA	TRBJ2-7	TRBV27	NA	TGTGCCAGCAGTTTATCAGGGAGAAAGTACGAGCAGTACTTC	CASSLSGRKYEQYF
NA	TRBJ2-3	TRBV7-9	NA	TGTGCCAGCAGCTTAGCGGGGGACCCCACAGATACGCAGTATTTT	CASSLAGDPTDTQYF
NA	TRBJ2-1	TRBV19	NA	TGTGCCAGTAGTACAGGGTTCTATGAGCAGTTCTTC	CASSTGFYEQFF
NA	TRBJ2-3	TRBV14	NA	TGTGCCAGCAGCCAAGATTGGGGACTCTCCGCGGGATTGGATACTGATACGCAGTATTTT	CASSQDWGLSAGLDTDTQYF
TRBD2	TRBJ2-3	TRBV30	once	TGTGCCTGGGCATACCCGACTAGCAGGCTCCGGGATACGCAGTATTTT	CAWAYPTSRLRDTQYF
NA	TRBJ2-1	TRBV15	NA	TGTGCCACCAGCAGAGGATGGACGGGAGAAGGGAATGAGCAGTTCTTC	CATSRGWTGEGNEQFF
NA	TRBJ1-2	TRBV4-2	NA	TGTGCCAGCAGCCAAGATGGGGCAGGAGGCTACACCTTC	CASSQDGAGGYTF
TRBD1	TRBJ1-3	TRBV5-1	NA	TGCGCCAGCAGCTTGGGCGACAGGGTTGGAAACACCATATATTTT	CASSLGDRVGNTIYF
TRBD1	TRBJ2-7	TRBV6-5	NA	TGTGCCAGCAGGGTCAACAGGGGTGCCTACGAGCAGTACTTC	CASRVNRGAYEQYF
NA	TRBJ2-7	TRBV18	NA	TGTGCCAGCTCCCGCCGGGGAGGGGACACCTACGAGCAGTACTTC	CASSRRGGDTYEQYF
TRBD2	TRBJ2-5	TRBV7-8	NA	TGTGCCAGCAGCTTAGAGGTTCTAGCGGGCGAGACCCAGTACTTC	CASSLEVLAGETQYF
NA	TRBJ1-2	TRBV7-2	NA	TGTGCCAGCAGCTTAGAACCTCGGGGAAACTATGGCTACACCTTC	CASSLEPRGNYGYTF
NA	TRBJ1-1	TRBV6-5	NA	TGTGCCAGCACCTTAGGACCTTTTGGGAACACTGAAGCTTTCTTT	CASTLGPFGNTEAFF
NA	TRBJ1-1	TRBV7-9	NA	TGTGCCAGCAGCTTAGTCGAGGCTGTGAACACTGAAGCTTTCTTT	CASSLVEAVNTEAFF
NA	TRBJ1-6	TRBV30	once	TGTGCCTGGAGTGTATCCGGGGGGCTCAACTCACCCCTCCACTTT	CAWSVSGGLNSPLHF
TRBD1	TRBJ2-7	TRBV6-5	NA	TGTGCCACAAGGGTCAGGGGGACCCCCTACGAGCAGTACTTC	CATRVRGTPYEQYF
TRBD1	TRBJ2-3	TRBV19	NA	TGTGCCAGTAGCGTGGGACAGGGGACAGATACGCAGTATTTT	CASSVGQGTDTQYF
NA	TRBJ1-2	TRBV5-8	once	TGTGCCAGCGCTTCAGGAACTTATGGCTACACCTTC	CASASGTYGYTF
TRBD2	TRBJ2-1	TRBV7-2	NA	TGTGCCAGCAGCACAACTAGCGGGGCCTTCGATGAGCAGTTCTTC	CASSTTSGAFDEQFF
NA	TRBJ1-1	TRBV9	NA	TGTGCCAGCAGCCCCTTCAGGGTCTTAGATACTGAAGCTTTCTTT	CASSPFRVLDTEAFF
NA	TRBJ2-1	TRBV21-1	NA	NA	CASSLWGQGAADEQFF
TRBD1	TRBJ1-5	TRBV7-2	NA	TGTGCCAGCAGCGAACAGGGGTCTAGCAATCAGCCCCAGCATTTT	CASSEQGSSNQPQHF
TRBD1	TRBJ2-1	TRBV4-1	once	TGCGCCAGCAGCCAGTACGCGGGACAGGGGGGGAACAATGAGCAGTTCTTC	CASSQYAGQGGNNEQFF
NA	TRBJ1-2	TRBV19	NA	TGTGCCAGTAGTATTTACGGGGAGAGCGGCTACACCTTC	CASSIYGESGYTF
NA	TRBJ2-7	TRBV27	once	TGTGCCAGCAGTCCACCGGGACGCGCCGCTTACGAGCAGTACTTC	CASSPPGRAAYEQYF
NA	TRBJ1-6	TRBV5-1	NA	TGCGCCAGCAGCTTACAGGGTGATAATTCACCCCTCCACTTT	CASSLQGDNSPLHF
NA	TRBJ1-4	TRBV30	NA	TGTGCCTGGAGAGTCAGACAGGTTGCAACTAATGAAAAACTGTTTTTT	CAWRVRQVATNEKLFF
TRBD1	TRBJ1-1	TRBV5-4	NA	TGTGCCAGCAGCAACGGACAGGCGAACACTGAAGCTTTCTTT	CASSNGQANTEAFF
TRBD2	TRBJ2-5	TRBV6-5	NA	TGTGCCAGCAGACTAAGACTAGCGAGGGAGACCCAGTACTTC	CASRLRLARETQYF
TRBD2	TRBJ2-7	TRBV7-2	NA	TGTGCCAGCAGCTTAGTAGGACTAGCGGGGGGGGTCACCTACGAGCAGTACTTC	CASSLVGLAGGVTYEQYF
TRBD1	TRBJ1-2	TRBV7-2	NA	TGTGCCAGCAGCGTACACCCGACAGGGATCTATGGCTACACCTTC	CASSVHPTGIYGYTF